Below, one T cell receptor beta chain is given with its context. As yet, its antigen is unknown. The data stem from a study of cytomegalovirus exposure and HLA in healthy donors. Findings of the study overall: The tendency of first-cohort TCR clusters to co-occur in the 90 to 150 validation repertoires was the finding of a later analysis.

Produced via immunoSEQ multiplex PCR; TCRdb's table is partial and in-frame only. Of roughly 100,000 clones listed, roughly nine tenths are singletons. From germline, CDR1 is SGDLS and CDR2 YYNGEE. The CDR3 extends over 14 amino acids. The V end lost 2 bases, the J end lost 5 bases, and 14 bases lay between the germline ends. From the roughly 110-subject validation cohort, which was separate from the roughly 700-subject first cohort, the donors were drawn. The sequencing sample was made of PBMCs. The genes are TRBV9 and TRBJ2-7; D remains unclear. The receptor was derived from a young woman in good health and CMV-seropositive. The CDR3 sequence: CASSVSGLGNEQYF. The CDR3 DNA sequence: TGTGCCAGCAGCGTGTCGGGTTTAGGAAACGAGCAGTACTTC.